These T cell receptor beta chains were read from a single sample in a study of T cell responses to AZD1222 COVID-19 vaccine. TCRdb's table, derived via immunoSEQ multiplex PCR, lists solely in-frame clones and lacks some. This table has 110,000 to 150,000 clones, under 95% appearing once. This material consisted of peripheral blood, taken on day 0 of AZD1222 vaccination. The receptor source for this set is an adult in good health. Both conserved end residues are part of each CDR3. Each record gives: V gene, J gene, CDR3 length, CDR3 protein.

v_call: TRBV2; j_call: TRBJ1-2; cdr3_length: 14; cdr3_aa: CASRATEINYGYTF
v_call: TRBV4-2; j_call: TRBJ1-5; cdr3_length: 14; cdr3_aa: CASSQRAGEGPQHF
v_call: TRBV7-9; j_call: TRBJ1-2; cdr3_length: 16; cdr3_aa: CASSSRRRGKVYGYTF
v_call: TRBV7-7; j_call: TRBJ2-5; cdr3_length: 16; cdr3_aa: CASSLGRSGDAGTQYF
v_call: TRBV2; j_call: TRBJ1-5; cdr3_length: 16; cdr3_aa: CASETRTSTGNQPQHF
v_call: TRBV6-5; j_call: TRBJ1-3; cdr3_length: 15; cdr3_aa: CASSIGYTSGNTIYF
v_call: TRBV11-3; j_call: TRBJ1-2; cdr3_length: 14; cdr3_aa: CASSPTRGGGGYTF
v_call: TRBV7-6; j_call: TRBJ1-2; cdr3_length: 14; cdr3_aa: CASSLIAGRDGYTF
v_call: TRBV3-1/TRBV3-2; j_call: TRBJ2-7; cdr3_length: 15; cdr3_aa: CASSQDATASYEQYF
v_call: TRBV30; j_call: TRBJ1-5; cdr3_length: 12; cdr3_aa: CAWSPHRGPQHF
v_call: TRBV5-5; j_call: TRBJ2-2; cdr3_length: 16; cdr3_aa: CASSREGTTNTGELFF
v_call: TRBV2; j_call: TRBJ2-1; cdr3_length: 17; cdr3_aa: CASSELAGEIFYNEQFF
v_call: TRBV5-1; j_call: TRBJ1-1; cdr3_length: 15; cdr3_aa: CASSPQPTGGSEAFF
v_call: TRBV3-1/TRBV3-2; j_call: TRBJ2-3; cdr3_length: 13; cdr3_aa: CASSRGGRGTQYF
v_call: TRBV28; j_call: TRBJ1-3; cdr3_length: 15; cdr3_aa: CASRYRGYSGNTIYF
v_call: TRBV18; j_call: TRBJ2-2; cdr3_length: 18; cdr3_aa: CASSDRFGGGSNTGELFF
v_call: TRBV30; j_call: TRBJ1-3; cdr3_length: 18; cdr3_aa: CAFNPWGQTQTSGNTIYF
v_call: TRBV3-1/TRBV3-2; j_call: TRBJ1-3; cdr3_length: 13; cdr3_aa: CASSQAGGNTIYF
v_call: TRBV9; j_call: TRBJ2-3; cdr3_length: 12; cdr3_aa: CASSVDVDTQYF
v_call: TRBV6-1; j_call: TRBJ1-5; cdr3_length: 15; cdr3_aa: CASSEGLLPGQPQHF
v_call: TRBV5-4; j_call: TRBJ1-6; cdr3_length: 16; cdr3_aa: CASSLAGGASFSPLHF
v_call: TRBV12-3/TRBV12-4; j_call: TRBJ2-1; cdr3_length: 12; cdr3_aa: CASSYGRGEQFF
v_call: TRBV4-3; j_call: TRBJ2-7; cdr3_length: 15; cdr3_aa: CASSQVSGQIREQYF
v_call: TRBV5-1; j_call: TRBJ2-3; cdr3_length: 15; cdr3_aa: CASSSRATGTDTQYF
v_call: TRBV2; j_call: TRBJ1-6; cdr3_length: 16; cdr3_aa: CASSEKSQALNSPLHF
v_call: TRBV10-3; j_call: TRBJ2-6; cdr3_length: 15; cdr3_aa: CAITPGGAGANVLTF
v_call: TRBV5-1; j_call: TRBJ2-3; cdr3_length: 17; cdr3_aa: CASRAGTSGGFTDTQYF
v_call: TRBV18; j_call: TRBJ1-2; cdr3_length: 15; cdr3_aa: CASSPSAAVNYGYTF
v_call: TRBV11-1; j_call: TRBJ2-7; cdr3_length: 14; cdr3_aa: CASSTGGGSYEQYF
v_call: TRBV5-6; j_call: TRBJ1-4; cdr3_length: 14; cdr3_aa: CASSSQGLHEKLFF
v_call: TRBV30; j_call: TRBJ2-2; cdr3_length: 14; cdr3_aa: CAWSVLVSYGELFF
v_call: TRBV6-5; j_call: TRBJ1-1; cdr3_length: 14; cdr3_aa: CASSYGFPITEAFF
v_call: TRBV30; j_call: TRBJ2-3; cdr3_length: 14; cdr3_aa: CAWSVFLSTDTQYF
v_call: TRBV15; j_call: TRBJ1-3; cdr3_length: 13; cdr3_aa: CATSRDMRNTIYF
v_call: TRBV4-1; j_call: TRBJ1-4; cdr3_length: 14; cdr3_aa: CASSQAQAGEKLFF
v_call: TRBV2; j_call: TRBJ1-5; cdr3_length: 16; cdr3_aa: CASSGVGLNSNQPQHF
v_call: TRBV24-1; j_call: TRBJ2-5; cdr3_length: 16; cdr3_aa: CATSQGGLLYQETQYF